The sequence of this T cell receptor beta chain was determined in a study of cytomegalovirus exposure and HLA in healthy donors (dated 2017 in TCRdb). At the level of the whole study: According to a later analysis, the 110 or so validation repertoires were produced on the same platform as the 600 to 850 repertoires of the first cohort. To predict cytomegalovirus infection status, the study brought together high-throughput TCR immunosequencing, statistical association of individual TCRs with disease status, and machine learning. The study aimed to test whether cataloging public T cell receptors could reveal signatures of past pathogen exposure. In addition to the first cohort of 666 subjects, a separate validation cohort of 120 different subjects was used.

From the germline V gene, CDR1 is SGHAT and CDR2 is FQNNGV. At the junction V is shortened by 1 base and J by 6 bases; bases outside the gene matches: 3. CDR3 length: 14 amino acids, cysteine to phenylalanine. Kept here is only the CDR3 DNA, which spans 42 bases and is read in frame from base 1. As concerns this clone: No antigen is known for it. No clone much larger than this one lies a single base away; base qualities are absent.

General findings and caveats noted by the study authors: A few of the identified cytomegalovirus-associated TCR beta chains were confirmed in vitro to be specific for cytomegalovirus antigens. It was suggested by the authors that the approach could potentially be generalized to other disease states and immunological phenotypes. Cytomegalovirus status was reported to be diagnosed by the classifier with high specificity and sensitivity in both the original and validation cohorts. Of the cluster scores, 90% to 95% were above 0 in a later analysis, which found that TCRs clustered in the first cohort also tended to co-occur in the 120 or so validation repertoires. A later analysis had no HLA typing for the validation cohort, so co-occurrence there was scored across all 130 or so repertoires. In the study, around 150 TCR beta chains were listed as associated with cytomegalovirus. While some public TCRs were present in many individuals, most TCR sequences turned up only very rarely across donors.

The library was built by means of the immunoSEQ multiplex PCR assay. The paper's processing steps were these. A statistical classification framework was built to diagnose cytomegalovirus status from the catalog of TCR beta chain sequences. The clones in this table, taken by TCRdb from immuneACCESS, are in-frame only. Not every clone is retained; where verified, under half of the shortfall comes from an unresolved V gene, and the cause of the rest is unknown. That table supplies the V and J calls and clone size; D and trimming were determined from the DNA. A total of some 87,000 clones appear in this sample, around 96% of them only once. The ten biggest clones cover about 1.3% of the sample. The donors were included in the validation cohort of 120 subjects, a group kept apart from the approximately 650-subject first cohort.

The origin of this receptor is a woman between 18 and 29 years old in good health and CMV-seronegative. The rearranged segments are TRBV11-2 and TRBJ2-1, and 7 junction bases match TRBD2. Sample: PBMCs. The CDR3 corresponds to CASSLAPSGNEQFF. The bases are TGTGCCAGCAGCTTAGCCCCTAGCGGCAATGAGCAGTTCTTC.